The table lists the clone carrying this TCR beta chain with many counts. The sample comes from a study of Graves' ophthalmopathy and Graves' hyperthyroidism. As for the study in general: By definition, stable hyperthyroidism involved no ophthalmopathy within 18 months of follow-up.

RNA transcripts served as template for amplifying TCR beta CDR3 sequences. Second-round multiplex PCR came after first-round RT-PCR with HTBI primers. From the multiplex PCR reads, TCRdb called clonotypes with MiXCR, one entry per CDR3 protein. This table has roughly 1.1 million distinct CDR3 sequences, approximately 35% appearing once. New diagnoses, under 2 months' duration, and ages 18 to 65 characterized the hyperthyroidism patients. The receptor was derived from an adult man with Graves' hyperthyroidism. Sequenced: peripheral blood or thyroid tissue (not recorded which).

CDR3 nucleotides: TGTGCCACCAGTGCTCGCAGGGCGCTCTCTGGGGCCAACGTCCTGACTTTC. Translating gives CATSARRALSGANVLTF. The chain carries TRBV24-1 and TRBJ2-6, with D maybe TRBD1 (5 bases). V was clipped by 5 bases and J by 0 bases, with 13 bases between them. The V gene's germline CDR1 is KGHDR and CDR2 SFDVKD. The CDR3 runs 17 residues.